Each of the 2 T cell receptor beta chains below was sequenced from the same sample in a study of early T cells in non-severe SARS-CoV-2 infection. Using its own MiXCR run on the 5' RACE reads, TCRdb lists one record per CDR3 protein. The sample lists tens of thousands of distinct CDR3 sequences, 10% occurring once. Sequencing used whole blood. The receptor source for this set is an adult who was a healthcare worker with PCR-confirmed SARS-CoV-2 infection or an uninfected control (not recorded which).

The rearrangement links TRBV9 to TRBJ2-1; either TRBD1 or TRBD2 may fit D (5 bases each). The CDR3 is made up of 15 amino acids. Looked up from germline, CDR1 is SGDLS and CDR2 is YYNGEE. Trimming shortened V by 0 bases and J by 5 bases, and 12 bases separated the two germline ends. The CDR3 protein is CASSVAAGSNNEQFF. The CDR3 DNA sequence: TGTGCCAGCAGCGTAGCGGCAGGGAGTAACAATGAGCAGTTCTTC.

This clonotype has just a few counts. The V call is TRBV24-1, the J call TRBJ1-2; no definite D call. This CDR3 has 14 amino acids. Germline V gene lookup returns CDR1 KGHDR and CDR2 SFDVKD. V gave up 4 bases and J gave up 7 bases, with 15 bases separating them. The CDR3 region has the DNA TGTGCCACCAGTGAACGCGGACCGAGCTCTGGCTACACCTTC. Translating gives CATSERGPSSGYTF.